Here is one T cell receptor (beta chain) with its context. Assay used: immunoSEQ multiplex PCR; TCRdb lists only in-frame clones, some missing. The table has about 220,000 clones, 70% to 90% seen once. This sample is part of a study of blood T cell repertoires in COVID-19. Germline V gives CDR1 SGHRS, CDR2 YFSETQ. The CDR3 length is 11 residues. V lost 4 bases, J lost 5 bases, and 4 bases lay in between. Sequencing input: PBMCs or T cells enriched from blood (not recorded which). V and J are TRBV5-1 and TRBJ2-1; D is unclear. This clonotype originated in a woman aged 40 to 50 with acute COVID-19. CDR3 DNA sequence: TGCGCCAGCAGCGTCAACAATGAGCAGTTCTTC. Encoded protein: CASSVNNEQFF.